This T cell receptor (beta chain) was observed in a study of cytomegalovirus exposure and HLA in healthy donors. Findings and limits, study-wide: TCR beta V- and J-gene trimming was later associated with a missense DCLRE1C variant.

The table lists this clone with a few counts. Its specificity is not known. The CDR3 is 13 residues long. Trimming shortened V by 1 base and J by 7 bases, and 8 bases separated the two germline ends. Germline CDR1 is MNHEY and CDR2 is SVGAGI. Researchers ran the PCR with 60 Vbeta and 13 Jbeta primers. Using immunoSEQ multiplex PCR, the repertoire was profiled, and TCRdb retains in-frame clones only, with some absent. The sample lists tens of thousands of clones, 75% occurring once. The receptor comes from a man aged 35 to 55 in good health and CMV-seronegative. Sequencing input: PBMCs. This chain uses TRBV6-5 with TRBJ1-5; no clear D. Here the CDR3 reads CASSYLPGQPQHF. The CDR3 nucleotides are TGTGCCAGCAGTTACTTACCGGGGCAGCCCCAGCATTTT.